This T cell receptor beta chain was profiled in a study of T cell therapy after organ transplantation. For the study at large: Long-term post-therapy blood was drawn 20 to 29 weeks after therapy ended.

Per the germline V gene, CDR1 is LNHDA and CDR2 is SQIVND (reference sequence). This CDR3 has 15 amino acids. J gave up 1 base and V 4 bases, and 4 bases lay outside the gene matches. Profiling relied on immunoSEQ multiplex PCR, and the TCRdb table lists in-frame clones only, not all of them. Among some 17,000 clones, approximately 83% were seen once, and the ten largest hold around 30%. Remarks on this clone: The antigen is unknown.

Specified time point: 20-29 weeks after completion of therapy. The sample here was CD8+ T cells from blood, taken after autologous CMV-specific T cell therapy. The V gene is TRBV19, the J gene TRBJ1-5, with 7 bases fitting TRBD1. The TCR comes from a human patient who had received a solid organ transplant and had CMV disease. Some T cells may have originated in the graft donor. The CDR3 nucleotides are TGTGCCAGTAGTACCACAGGGGAAAGCAATCAGCCCCAGCATTTT. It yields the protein CASSTTGESNQPQHF.